Detailed here is one TCR beta chain. The antigen is not known. MiXCR, run by TCRdb on the 5' RACE reads, gives a single entry per CDR3 protein. The sample contains roughly 500,000 distinct CDR3 sequences, roughly 21% of which appear only once. This sample is part of a study of T-cell memory formation after mild COVID-19. Findings of the study overall: Contracting CD8+ clones were enriched in EMRA, CD4+ mainly in CM and EM.

The germline gives CDR1 SQVTM, CDR2 ANQGSEA. The CDR3 length is 13 residues. V lost 6 bases and J 6 bases, leaving 15 bases between the germline ends. The specimen sequenced was PBMCs or a T cell subset sorted from them (not recorded which). The V and J genes are TRBV29-1 and TRBJ2-1; D tentatively fits TRBD1 or TRBD2 (7 bases each). This TCR derives from an adult woman who had mild COVID-19 (a few samples of this study predate the infection). Cell type and time point are not known. CDR3 residues: CSVLGGTVNEQFF. CDR3 nucleotide sequence: TGCAGCGTCCTGGGGGGGACAGTCAATGAGCAGTTCTTC.